One sample yielded the 8 T cell receptor beta chains listed below, sequenced in a study of vaccination effects on CD4 cells after COVID-19. The data were produced by immunoSEQ multiplex PCR, yet TCRdb's version contains in-frame clones alone and is incomplete. The profile shows 30,000 or so clones, 55% to 75% of them singletons. No antigens are known for them. Before sequencing, viral peptide pools were used by the ViraFEST assay to expand antigen-specific CD4+ T cells. Once cultured for more than nine days, the cells underwent separation to obtain CD4+ T cells. Confirmation by PCR established that the person had SARS-CoV-2 infection between March and December 2020. The material sequenced was CD4+ T cells from PBMCs cultured with a peptide pool, taken before COVID-19 vaccination. The receptors come from a human donor who had a prior SARS-CoV-2 infection.

The rearrangement joins TRBV4-2 to TRBJ2-2; no definite D call. The CDR3 totals 15 residues. With 0 bases removed from V and 5 bases from J, the gap between germline ends came to 10 bases. Germline values: CDR1 LGHNA, CDR2 YNFKEQ. CDR3 nucleotide sequence: TGTGCCAGCAGCCAAGAGGTAGGCTGGACCGGGGAGCTGTTTTTT. Residues: CASSQEVGWTGELFF.

A single count supports this clone. An end of the junction does not agree with germline; a read error may underlie this. CDR3 nucleotides: TGTGCCAGCAGGCAAGCAGGGACAGGGAGGAGCTCCTACGAGCAGTACTTC. Amino acids: CASRQAGTGRSSYEQYF. This chain links TRBV14 with TRBJ2-7, with 9 bases fitting TRBD1. This CDR3 has 17 amino acids. Germline values: CDR1 SGHDN, CDR2 FVKESK.

The V gene is TRBV7-9, the J gene TRBJ1-1, with D perhaps TRBD1 (6 bases). V lost 1 base to trimming and J lost 10 bases, with 19 bases between them. Germline CDR1 is SEHNR and CDR2 is FQNEAQ (reference sequence). This CDR3 contains 15 residues. CDR3 bases: TGTGCCAGCAGCTTAGGGAACAGGGTGTTAAGTCGAGCTTTCTTT. This gives the protein CASSLGNRVLSRAFF. Looking up the rest from reference TRBV7-9 and TRBJ1-1 gives the full variable domain: DTGVSQNPRHKITKRGQNVTFRCDPISEHNRLYWYRQTLGQGPEFLTYFQNEAQLEKSRLLSDRFSAERPKGSFSTLEIQRTEQGDSAMYLCASSLGNRVLSRAFFGQGTRLTVV.

The chain is built from TRBV3-1 (or the pseudogene TRBV3-2) and TRBJ2-2; D is ambiguous. The germline gives CDR1 LGHDT, CDR2 YNNKEL (reference sequence). V was shortened by 2 bases and J by 7 bases, with 8 bases between the two germline ends. This CDR3 has 13 amino acids. CDR3 protein: CASSQLGFGELFF. The DNA for the CDR3 is TGTGCCAGCAGCCAACTGGGTTTCGGGGAGCTGTTTTTT.

This sequence joins TRBV5-1 and TRBJ1-2; D is possibly TRBD1 (5 bases). V lost 0 bases, J lost 4 bases, and 16 bases lay in between. In germline, CDR1 is SGHRS, CDR2 YFSETQ. The CDR3 is made up of 16 amino acids. CDR3 coding DNA: TGCGCCAGCAGCTTGGAAGGGGCAGTAAAAGTCTATGGCTACACCTTC. Protein product: CASSLEGAVKVYGYTF.

This CDR3 reads CASSHWGGGTDTQYF. The CDR3 region has the DNA TGTGCCAGCAGCCACTGGGGCGGGGGGACAGATACGCAGTATTTT. The J gene is TRBJ2-3, the V gene TRBV6-5, with 8 bases identical to TRBD2. From germline, CDR1 is MNHEY and CDR2 SVGAGI. The CDR3 runs to 15 residues. V gave up 6 bases and J gave up 3 bases; unmatched junction bases: 8.

The CDR3 DNA reads TGTGCCAGCAGTTTTCTAGCGGGAGGGCTAGGGAATGAGCAGTTCTTC. It encodes CASSFLAGGLGNEQFF. The chain has TRBV27 and TRBJ2-1; 12 nucleotides line up with TRBD2. The J segment lost 7 bases and the V segment lost 3 bases, leaving 7 bases of the junction unmatched. CDR1 and CDR2 (germline): MNHEY, SMNVEV (reference sequence). CDR3 length: 16 residues.

Note on this clone: In the same sample, other DNA sequences code for this CDR3. The chain couples TRBV20-1 to TRBJ2-5, with D perhaps given as TRBD1 or TRBD2 (6 bases each). This CDR3 is built from 14 residues. Germline CDR1 and CDR2: DFQATT and SNEGSKA (reference sequence). Between the trimmed V and J ends, which lost 3 bases and 0 bases, there was a span of 11 bases. CDR3 protein: CSASGGGNQETQYF. In DNA, the CDR3 is TGCAGTGCTAGTGGAGGGGGAAACCAAGAGACCCAGTACTTC.